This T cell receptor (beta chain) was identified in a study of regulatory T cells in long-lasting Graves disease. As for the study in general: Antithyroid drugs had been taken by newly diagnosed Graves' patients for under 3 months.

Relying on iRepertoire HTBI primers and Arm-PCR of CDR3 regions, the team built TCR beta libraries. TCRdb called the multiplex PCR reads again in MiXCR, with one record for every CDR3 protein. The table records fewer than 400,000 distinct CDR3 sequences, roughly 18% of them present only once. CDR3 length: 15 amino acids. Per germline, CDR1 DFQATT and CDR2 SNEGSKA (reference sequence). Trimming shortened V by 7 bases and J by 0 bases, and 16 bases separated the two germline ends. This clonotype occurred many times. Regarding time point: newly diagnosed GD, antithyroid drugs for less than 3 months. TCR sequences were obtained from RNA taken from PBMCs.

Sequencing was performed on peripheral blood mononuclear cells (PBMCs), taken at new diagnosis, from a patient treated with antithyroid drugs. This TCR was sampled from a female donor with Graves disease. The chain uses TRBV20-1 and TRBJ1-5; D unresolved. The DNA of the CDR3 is TGCAGTGTCCCCGTTAAGGACGATAGCAATCAGCCCCAGCATTTT. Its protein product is CSVPVKDDSNQPQHF.